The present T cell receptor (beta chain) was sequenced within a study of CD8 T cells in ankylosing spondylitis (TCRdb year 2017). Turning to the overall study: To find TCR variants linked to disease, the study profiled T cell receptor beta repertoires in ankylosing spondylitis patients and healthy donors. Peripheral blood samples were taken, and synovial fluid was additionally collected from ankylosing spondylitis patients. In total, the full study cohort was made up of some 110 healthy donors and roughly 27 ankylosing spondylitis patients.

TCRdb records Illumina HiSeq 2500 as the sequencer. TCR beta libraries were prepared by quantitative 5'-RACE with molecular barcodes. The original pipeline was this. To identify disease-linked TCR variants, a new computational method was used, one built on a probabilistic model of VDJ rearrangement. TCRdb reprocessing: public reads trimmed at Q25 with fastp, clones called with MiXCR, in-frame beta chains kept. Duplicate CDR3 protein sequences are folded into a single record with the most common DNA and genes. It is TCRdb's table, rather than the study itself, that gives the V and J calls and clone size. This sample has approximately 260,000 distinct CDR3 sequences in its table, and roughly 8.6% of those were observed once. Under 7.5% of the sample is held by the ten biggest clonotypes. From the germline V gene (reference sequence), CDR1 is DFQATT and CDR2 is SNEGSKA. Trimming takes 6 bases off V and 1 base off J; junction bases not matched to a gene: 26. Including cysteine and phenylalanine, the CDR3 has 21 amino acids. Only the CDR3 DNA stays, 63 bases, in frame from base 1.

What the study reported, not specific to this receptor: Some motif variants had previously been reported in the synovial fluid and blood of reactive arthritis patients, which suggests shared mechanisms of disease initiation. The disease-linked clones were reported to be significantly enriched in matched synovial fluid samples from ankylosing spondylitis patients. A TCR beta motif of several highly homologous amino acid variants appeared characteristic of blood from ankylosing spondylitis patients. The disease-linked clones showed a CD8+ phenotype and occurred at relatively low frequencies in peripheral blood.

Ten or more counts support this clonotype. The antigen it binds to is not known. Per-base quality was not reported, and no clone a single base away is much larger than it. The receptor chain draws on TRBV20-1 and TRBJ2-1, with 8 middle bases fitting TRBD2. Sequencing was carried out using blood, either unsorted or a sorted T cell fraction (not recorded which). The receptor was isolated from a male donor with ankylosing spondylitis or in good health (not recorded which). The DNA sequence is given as TGCAGTGCCACTCTCCGGGGGCAGGGGACCCGCGGGGGGACGTCCTACAATGAGCAGTTCTTC. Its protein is CSATLRGQGTRGGTSYNEQFF.